This record covers a single T cell receptor beta chain. Its target is unknown. The data are from a study of human T cells and chemical hapten exposure. Study-wide findings and caveats: It was expanded TCRs that formed significantly more large CDR3 similarity clusters than controls did. Having alopecia, donors may respond immunologically unlike healthy people. Sensitization with DPC brought no change to TCRs above 1 in 1000 in frequency.

TCRdb re-analysed the RACE reads in MiXCR, keeping a single row per CDR3 protein. The sample yields more than 35,000 distinct CDR3 sequences, roughly 12% seen once. The time point is: patch test 3, about 24 weeks after DPC sensitization. As to treatment: therapeutic diphenylcyclopropenone sensitization with weekly scalp DPC. The study extracted total RNA from unfractionated whole blood. V dropped 3 bases and J dropped 0; count of bases not matched to a gene: 3. The CDR3 runs to 17 residues. CDR1 is KGHSH, CDR2 LQKENI, per germline. The J gene is TRBJ2-3, the V gene TRBV18, with 13 nucleotides matching TRBD2. Material: whole blood, obtained in connection with sensitization to the hapten diphenylcyclopropenone (DPC). This TCR was sampled from a woman aged 40-49 years with alopecia areata. Some clones in this sample may be carry-over from other donors' samples. The CDR3 sequence is CASSPGLAGASTDTQYF. CDR3 sequence (DNA): TGTGCCAGCTCACCTGGACTAGCGGGGGCAAGCACAGATACGCAGTATTTT.